One sample yielded the 16 T cell receptor beta chains listed below, sequenced in a study of T cells after posttransplantation cyclophosphamide. This table comes from immunoSEQ multiplex PCR, and its TCRdb copy is limited to in-frame clones, with some not included. The specimen has tens of thousands of clones, none found just once. Source material: PBMCs. These receptors all come from a man aged 35 to 55 in good health, CMV-negative, and a related stem cell transplant donor.

There are a few counts of this clone. The rearrangement links TRBV28 to TRBJ2-3; TRBD1 matches at 8 bases. Per the germline V gene, CDR1 is MDHEN and CDR2 is SYDVKM. The CDR3 consists of 13 residues. V lost 6 bases to trimming and J lost 6 bases; unmatched junction nucleotides: 5. CDR3 loop: CASSDRGSDTQYF. In DNA form, the CDR3 reads TGTGCCAGCAGCGACAGGGGATCGGATACGCAGTATTTT.

A few counts support this clone. This chain connects TRBV5-1 to TRBJ2-5; 7 bases fit TRBD1. Judging by the DNA end, TRBJ2-7 fits better; the J call may be wrong. Germline values: CDR1 SGHRS, CDR2 YFSETQ. The length of the CDR3 is 14 residues. The CDR3 here is CASSLARGTYEQYF. The CDR3 DNA follows: TGCGCCAGCAGCTTGGCCAGGGGGACCTACGAGCAGTACTTC.

The table lists this clone with many counts. The rearrangement uses TRBV5-4 and TRBJ2-1, with TRBD1 matching over 10 bases. The germline V gene encodes CDR1 SGHNT and CDR2 YYREEE (reference sequence). V shed 4 bases, J shed 5 bases, and the junction held 6 bases outside the gene matches. The CDR3 has 15 residues. The DNA for the CDR3 is TGTGCCAGCAGCGCATCGGGACAGGGGAACAATGAGCAGTTCTTC. Amino acid sequence: CASSASGQGNNEQFF.

This clone showed up just a few times. The chain joins TRBV25-1 to TRBJ2-2, with 7 bases aligning to TRBD2. The germline V gene encodes CDR1 MGHDK and CDR2 SYGVNS. V shed 7 bases, J shed 7 bases, and the junction held 6 bases outside the gene matches. The CDR3 has 13 amino acids. CDR3: CASTSRGSGELFF. CDR3 DNA: TGTGCCAGCACATCCCGCGGGAGCGGGGAGCTGTTTTTT.

This clone was picked up many times. The chain is built from TRBV5-1 and TRBJ1-2, with 11 bases fitting TRBD1. Germline-derived CDR1 and CDR2 are SGHRS and YFSETQ. The CDR3 consists of 15 residues. V was clipped by 4 bases and J by 6 bases; unmatched bases: 8. CDR3: CASSLHRGQGDGYTF. Here the CDR3 DNA reads TGCGCCAGCAGCCTCCACCGGGGACAGGGGGATGGCTACACCTTC.

This clone has ten or more counts. This sequence joins TRBV2 and TRBJ2-2; 8 nucleotides agree with TRBD2. Losses at the gene ends were 7 bases for V and 2 bases for J; bases not matched to a gene: 9. This CDR3 region has 16 residues. Germline V gives CDR1 SNHLY, CDR2 FYNNEI. CDR3 sequence reads: CASKPAGAYNTGELFF. CDR3 nucleotide sequence: TGTGCCAGCAAACCAGCGGGGGCCTACAACACCGGGGAGCTGTTTTTT.

The table lists this clone with many counts. V and J are TRBV4-1 and TRBJ1-1; no definite D call. Trimming took 0 bases from V and 1 from J, leaving 9 bases between them. CDR1 MGHRA and CDR2 YSYEKL come from the germline V gene. The CDR3 runs 15 residues. The CDR3 DNA sequence: TGCGCCAGCAGCCAAGAATTGGCCTCGAACACTGAAGCTTTCTTT. It specifies CASSQELASNTEAFF.

In this sample, this clone turned up many times. This sequence joins TRBV6-4 and TRBJ1-2; possible D gene TRBD1, 6 bases. Germline V gene lookup returns CDR1 MRHNA and CDR2 SNTAGT. V lost 6 bases and J 0 bases, leaving 14 bases between the germline ends. This CDR3 spans 15 amino acids. This CDR3 is CASRPTGQANYGYTF. CDR3 coding DNA: TGTGCCAGCAGGCCGACAGGCCAAGCTAACTATGGCTACACCTTC.

Many counts were recorded for this clone. The rearrangement links TRBV5-5 to TRBJ2-7; 9 nucleotides agree with TRBD1. The CDR3 runs to 14 residues. Germline assignment: CDR1 SGHKS and CDR2 YYEKEE (reference sequence). The V gene end was trimmed by 5 bases and the J gene end by 3 bases; junction bases not matched to a gene: 6. The CDR3 nucleotides are TGTGCCAGCAGTCCCCGGGACAGGGTCTACGAGCAGTACTTC. Protein: CASSPRDRVYEQYF.

This clone has at least ten counts. This chain joins TRBV7-2 and TRBJ1-2, with D perhaps TRBD1 (6 bases). The germline V gene encodes CDR1 SGHTA and CDR2 FQGNSA. The V and J ends lost 1 base and 8 bases respectively, with 20 bases between them. The CDR3 is 16 amino acids. In DNA form, the CDR3 reads TGTGCCAGCAGCTTAGAGTTCGGGATGGGGGCTTGGGGCTACACCTTC. The encoded protein is CASSLEFGMGAWGYTF.

This clone appeared many times. This chain joins TRBV19 and TRBJ1-3; 9 positions agree with TRBD1. The germline CDR1 and CDR2 sequences are LNHDA and SQIVND (reference sequence). The J segment lost 5 bases and the V segment lost 3 bases, leaving 8 bases of the junction unmatched. This CDR3 is 16 amino acids long. The CDR3 bases are TGTGCCAGTAGTATCGGGACGGGACAGGGTAGAAACACCATATATTTT. This gives the protein CASSIGTGQGRNTIYF. The full variable domain, its missing parts supplied by reference TRBV19 and TRBJ1-3, is DGGITQSPKYLFRKEGQNVTLSCEQNLNHDAMYWYRQDPGQGLRLIYYSQIVNDFQKGDIAEGYSVSREKKESFPLTVTSAQKNPTAFYLCASSIGTGQGRNTIYFGEGSWLTVV.

This clone was seen repeatedly, ten times or more. The V call is TRBV7-8, the J call TRBJ2-7, with 9 bases identical to TRBD2. Per the germline V gene, CDR1 is SGHVS and CDR2 is FQNEAQ. The CDR3 covers 14 residues. Trimming removed 3 bases from V and 3 bases from J; junction bases left unmatched: 3. CDR3 in DNA: TGTGCCAGCAGCTTGGGTAGCGGGGGCTACGAGCAGTACTTC. This translates into CASSLGSGGYEQYF.

The rearrangement uses TRBV25-1 and TRBJ2-5, with TRBD2 as a possible D gene (6 bases). Trimming cost V 3 bases and J 7 bases, with 12 bases left between them. The CDR3 runs 13 residues. Looked up from germline, CDR1 is MGHDK and CDR2 is SYGVNS. CDR3 bases: TGTGCCAGCAGTGAGGGACTGACCAGGACCCAGTACTTC. Translation gives CASSEGLTRTQYF.

This clone was counted ten times or more. The chain uses TRBV4-1 and TRBJ2-1; 14 bases agree with TRBD2. Trimming took 4 bases from V and 5 from J; bases not matched to a gene: 10. Germline-derived CDR1 and CDR2 are MGHRA and YSYEKL. CDR3 size: 18 residues. The CDR3 sequence: CASSPSGLAGVGHNEQFF. The DNA of the CDR3 is TGCGCCAGCAGCCCCTCGGGACTAGCGGGAGTGGGGCACAATGAGCAGTTCTTC.

This clone was seen repeatedly, ten times or more. The rearrangement uses TRBV5-6 and TRBJ2-3; the D is unclear. CDR1 is SGHDT, CDR2 YYEEEE, per germline. The V end lost 4 bases, the J end lost 3 bases, and 9 bases lay between the germline ends. The CDR3 covers 13 residues. CDR3 sequence reads: CASSPEETDTQYF. Here the CDR3 DNA reads TGTGCCAGCAGCCCCGAGGAGACAGATACGCAGTATTTT. Together with reference TRBV5-6 and TRBJ2-3, the CDR3 gives the full variable domain: DAGVTQSPTHLIKTRGQQVTLRCSPKSGHDTVSWYQQALGQGPQFIFQYYEEEERQRGNFPDRFSGHQFPNYSSELNVNALLLGDSALYLCASSPEETDTQYFGPGTRLTVL.

Many counts were recorded for this clone. The rearrangement uses TRBV18 and TRBJ2-7, with 7 bases lining up with TRBD1. The CDR3 totals 14 residues. Germline V lookup: CDR1 KGHSH, CDR2 LQKENI. With V trimmed by 5 bases and J by 1 base, 5 bases remained unmatched. CDR3 coding DNA: TGTGCCAGCTCAGCGGACAGGAAATCCTACGAGCAGTACTTC. Protein: CASSADRKSYEQYF. Looking up the rest from reference TRBV18 and TRBJ2-7 gives the full variable domain: NAGVMQNPRHLVRRRGQEARLRCSPMKGHSHVYWYRQLPEEGLKFMVYLQKENIIDESGMPKERFSAEFPKEGPSILRIQQVVRGDSAAYFCASSADRKSYEQYFGPGTRLTVT.